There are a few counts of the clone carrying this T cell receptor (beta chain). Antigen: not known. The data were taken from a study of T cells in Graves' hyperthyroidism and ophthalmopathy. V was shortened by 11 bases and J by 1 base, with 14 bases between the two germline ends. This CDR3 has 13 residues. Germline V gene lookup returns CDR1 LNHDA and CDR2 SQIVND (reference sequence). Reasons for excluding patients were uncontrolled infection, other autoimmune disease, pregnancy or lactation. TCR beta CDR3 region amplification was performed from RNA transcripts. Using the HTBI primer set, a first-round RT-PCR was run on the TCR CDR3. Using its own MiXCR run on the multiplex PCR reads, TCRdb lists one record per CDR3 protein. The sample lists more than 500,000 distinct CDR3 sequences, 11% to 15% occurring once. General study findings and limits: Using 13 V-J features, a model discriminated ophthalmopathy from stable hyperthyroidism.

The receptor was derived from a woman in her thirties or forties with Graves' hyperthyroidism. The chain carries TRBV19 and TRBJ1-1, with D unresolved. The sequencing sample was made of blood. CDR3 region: CAAAESGNTEAFF. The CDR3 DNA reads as TGTGCCGCAGCCGAGTCAGGGAACACTGAAGCTTTCTTT.